The entry below describes one TCR beta chain. The antigen is undetermined. A TCRbeta library incorporating unique molecular identifiers was prepared. TCRdb re-analysed the PCR reads in MiXCR, keeping a single row per CDR3 protein. In the table there are fewer than 700,000 distinct CDR3 sequences, approximately 13% of which are singletons. This sample stems from a study of T-cell reconstitution after alpha-beta-depleted transplantation in children. Broader study findings: T-cell counts and diversity were attributed mostly to newly produced T cells one year after transplant. The high TCRbeta diversity at day 60 in some patients came from surviving recipient T cells and thymic progenitors. The study reportedly traced alpha-beta T cells about two months after transplant to several hundred expanded graft clones.

Germline CDR1 SGHRS, CDR2 YFSETQ. The ends were cut back, 3 bases at V and 13 bases at J, with 14 bases in the middle. This CDR3 is built from 12 residues. The receptor was isolated from a male patient younger than 18 who had a stem cell transplant for acute myeloid leukemia, so the T cells may come from the graft donor. Material: PBMCs, mostly from graft donor cells, obtained 360 days after TCRalphabeta/CD19-depleted stem cell transplant. The chain combines TRBV5-1 with TRBJ2-1; maybe TRBD1 (6 bases). The CDR3 region is CASSSGHVEQFF. DNA of the CDR3: TGCGCCAGCAGCTCGGGACATGTAGAACAGTTCTTC.